Presented here are 10 T cell receptor beta chains from one specimen sequenced in a study of T cell responses to AZD1222 COVID-19 vaccine (dated by TCRdb to the early 2020s). What this sample's time point label stands for: about 28 days (+/-7) after the second vaccine dose. The library came from the immunoSEQ multiplex PCR assay. TCRdb re-hosts the immuneACCESS table, in-frame sequences only. Its copies lack some clones; in the studies checked, an unresolved V gene accounts for under half of them, and the cause for the rest is not known. Within this sample are roughly 200,000 clones, with 91% of them counted one time only. The top ten clonotypes cover roughly 1.7% of the sample. The specimen was peripheral blood, collected 28 days after the second AZD1222 dose. These receptors were collected from an adult who received the AZD1222 COVID-19 vaccine.

V usage is TRBV6-4 and J usage is TRBJ1-3, with TRBD1 identical over 9 bases. The germline V gene encodes CDR1 MRHNA and CDR2 SNTAGT. The CDR3 sequence is 18 residues long. Trimming at V came to 3 bases and at J to 0 bases, leaving 9 bases not matched to a gene. CDR3 region: CASSDEGDRVPSGNTIYF. The CDR3 coding sequence is TGTGCCAGCAGTGATGAGGGGGACAGGGTTCCCTCTGGAAACACCATATATTTT.

This clone has just one count. The chain recombines TRBV6-5 with TRBJ1-1; TRBD1 matches at 10 bases. V was pared by 0 bases and J by 3 bases, with 1 base of the junction left unmatched. There are 15 residues in the CDR3. The germline V gene has CDR1 MNHEY and CDR2 SVGAGI. The CDR3 coding sequence is TGTGCCAGCAGTTACTCGGACAGGGGGGACACTGAAGCTTTCTTT. This sequence encodes CASSYSDRGDTEAFF.

Regarding this clone: This sample includes further DNA sequences coding for the same CDR3. The rearrangement links TRBV4-2 to TRBJ2-2; 13 nucleotides align to TRBD2. Germline V gene data show CDR1 as LGHNA and CDR2 as YNFKEQ. Trimming took 1 base from V and 1 from J; bases not matched to a gene: 0. This CDR3 has 17 amino acids. This CDR3 reads CASSQGLAGGNTGELFF. The CDR3 DNA sequence: TGTGCCAGCAGCCAAGGACTAGCGGGGGGGAACACCGGGGAGCTGTTTTTT.

The chain is built from TRBV15 and TRBJ1-5; perhaps TRBD1 as D (6 bases). The CDR3 spans 14 residues. Trimming removed 5 bases from V and 2 bases from J, with 10 bases in between. The germline V gene has CDR1 LNHNV and CDR2 YYDKDF (reference sequence). CDR3 sequence (DNA): TGTGCCACCAGCTTCAGACAGGGCAATCAGCCCCAGCATTTT. It yields the protein CATSFRQGNQPQHF. Full variable domain (outside the CDR3, taken from reference TRBV15 and TRBJ1-5): DAMVIQNPRYQVTQFGKPVTLSCSQTLNHNVMYWYQQKSSQAPKLLFHYYDKDFNNEADTPDNFQSRRPNTSFCFLDIRSPGLGDTAMYLCATSFRQGNQPQHFGDGTRLSIL.

This clone was counted a single time. The J gene is TRBJ2-2, the V gene TRBV4-1, with D possibly being TRBD2 (5 bases). With 6 bases removed from V and 4 bases from J, the gap between germline ends came to 18 bases. Germline CDR1 is MGHRA and CDR2 is YSYEKL. The CDR3 spans 16 residues. Here the CDR3 reads CASSPKRESGTGELFF. The CDR3 DNA is TGCGCCAGCAGTCCTAAGAGGGAGTCGGGCACCGGGGAGCTGTTTTTT.

V and J are TRBV29-1 and TRBJ1-2; 7 bases map to TRBD1. The V segment lost 6 bases and the J segment 3 bases; nucleotides outside the gene matches: 4. In germline, CDR1 is SQVTM, CDR2 ANQGSEA. The CDR3 has 12 residues. CDR3: CSVSQGDYGYTF. The CDR3 coding sequence is TGCAGCGTGTCCCAGGGGGACTATGGCTACACCTTC.

This chain connects TRBV18 to TRBJ1-5, with D perhaps matching TRBD1 (6 bases). Germline V gives CDR1 KGHSH, CDR2 LQKENI. Trimming removed 6 bases at V and 7 bases at J, with 16 bases between. The CDR3 extends over 14 amino acids. Written as DNA, the CDR3 is TGTGCCAGCTCGCCGACCAGGGGAAGGCAGCCCCAGCATTTT. Translating gives CASSPTRGRQPQHF.

Regarding this clone: At one end, the junction sequence differs from germline, possibly due to a read error. The chain uses TRBV30 and TRBJ1-2, with 8 positions matching TRBD1. Germline V lookup: CDR1 GTSNPN, CDR2 SVGIG (reference sequence). The CDR3 sequence is 12 residues long. The CDR3 region is CAWTLGPGGHFF. In nucleotides, the CDR3 is TGTGCCTGGACCCTGGGGCCAGGGGGCCATTTCTTC. Variable domain in full (rest from reference TRBV30 and TRBJ1-2): SQTIHQWPATLVQPVGSPLSLECTVEGTSNPNLYWYRQAAGRGLQLLFYSVGIGQISSEVPQNLSASRPQDRQFILSSKKLLLSDSGFYLCAWTLGPGGHFFGSGTRLTVV.

This clone has just a few counts. The V and J genes are TRBV18 and TRBJ2-7, with 9 bases identical to TRBD2. Germline CDR1 and CDR2: KGHSH and LQKENI. This CDR3 comprises 16 residues. V was pared by 3 bases and J by 2 bases, with 8 bases of the junction left unmatched. As DNA, the CDR3 is TGTGCCAGCTCACCTAAACTAGCGGGTGACGCCTACGAGCAGTACTTC. Translating it yields CASSPKLAGDAYEQYF.

The J gene is TRBJ1-4, the V gene TRBV2, with a weak D call TRBD1 (6 bases). This CDR3 has 14 residues. Germline CDR1 is SNHLY and CDR2 is FYNNEI. The V and J ends lost 7 bases and 4 bases respectively, with 13 bases between them. CDR3 in DNA: TGTGCCAGCAAGTCAGGGGTCGGTAATGAAAAACTGTTTTTT. Translation gives CASKSGVGNEKLFF. The full variable domain, completed using reference TRBV2 and TRBJ1-4, is EPEVTQTPSHQVTQMGQEVILRCVPISNHLYFYWYRQILGQKVEFLVSFYNNEISEKSEIFDDQFSVERPDGSNFTLKIRSTKLEDSAMYFCASKSGVGNEKLFFGSGTQLSVL.